One sample yielded the 25 T cell receptor beta chains listed below, sequenced in a study of neurological immune-mediated disorders. Time point: longitudinal time-point 1 (baseline). MiXCR, applied by TCRdb to the 5' RACE reads, yields one record per CDR3 protein. The sample lists around 71,000 distinct CDR3 sequences; roughly 15% were seen once. Sequenced sample: PBMCs. The receptor set was obtained from a female donor with HTLV-1-associated myelopathy (HAM/TSP).

This clonotype has a count of ten or more. J is TRBJ2-3 and V is TRBV28; TRBD2 matches at 11 bases. CDR1 is MDHEN and CDR2 is SYDVKM in the germline V gene. The length of the CDR3 is 16 residues. J lost 0 bases, V lost 2 bases, and 1 base had no gene match. The CDR3 sequence is CASSLLAGGSTDTQYF. The CDR3 bases are TGTGCCAGCAGTTTACTAGCGGGGGGTAGCACAGATACGCAGTATTTT.

In this sample, this clonotype turned up many times. This chain connects TRBV7-9 to TRBJ2-3; D might be TRBD2 (5 bases). CDR1 is SEHNR, CDR2 FQNEAQ, per germline (reference sequence). The CDR3 extends over 15 amino acids. V lost 5 bases to trimming and J lost 2 bases, with 14 bases between them. The CDR3 spells CASSPGVGSTDTQYF. The CDR3 DNA reads as TGTGCCAGCAGCCCCGGGGTCGGTTCCACAGATACGCAGTATTTT.

The sample holds a few counts of this clonotype. The chain is built from TRBV4-1 and TRBJ2-1; 10 bases line up with TRBD2. The V and J ends lost 4 bases and 15 bases, in that order; junction bases with no gene match: 12. The CDR3 spans 14 residues. CDR1 is MGHRA, CDR2 YSYEKL, per germline. This CDR3 is CASSPPALAGALFF. CDR3 DNA: TGCGCCAGCAGCCCCCCCGCGCTAGCGGGGGCACTGTTCTTC.

This clonotype was recorded at least ten times. In DNA, the CDR3 is TGCAGTGCTGGGGACCGTGCACGGCTCACCGGGGAGCTGTTTTTT. Protein product: CSAGDRARLTGELFF. The J gene is TRBJ2-2, the V gene TRBV20-1; D may correspond to TRBD1 or TRBD2 (5 bases each). The CDR3 has 15 residues. Trimming cost V 5 bases and J 4 bases, with 17 bases left between them. Germline CDR1 reads DFQATT; CDR2 reads SNEGSKA (reference sequence).

By frequency in the sample, this clonotype is medium-sized. The gene calls are TRBV29-1 and TRBJ1-1, with D unclear. Per the germline V gene, CDR1 is SQVTM and CDR2 is ANQGSEA. This CDR3 region has 11 residues. Deletions cut 4 bases from V and 9 bases from J, with 12 bases between. CDR3 amino acids: CSVGESEQAFF. The CDR3 DNA reads TGCAGCGTTGGAGAGTCGGAACAAGCTTTCTTT.

This clonotype has a count of ten or more. The chain is built from TRBV7-2 and TRBJ1-5; TRBD1 might be the D (6 bases). CDR3 size: 13 residues. The V gene lost 5 bases and the J gene lost 7 bases, with 12 bases spanning the gap. The germline CDR1 and CDR2 sequences are SGHTA and FQGNSA. Written as DNA, the CDR3 is TGTGCCAGCAGCCCCAGGGGAGGACAGCCCCAGCATTTT. Its protein product is CASSPRGGQPQHF.

This clonotype was counted ten times or more. The chain links TRBV21-1 to TRBJ1-5. TRBV21-1 is designated a pseudogene. The CDR3 is 13 amino acids. CDR3: CASRSVGVKPQHF. The CDR3, as DNA: TGTGCCAGCAGGTCGGTTGGGGTAAAGCCCCAGCATTTT.

As concerns this clonotype: A single base separates this from a much larger clone, so it may be a read error. The chain employs TRBV7-2 and TRBJ2-4, with 9 bases that match TRBD1. Germline-derived CDR1 and CDR2 are SGHTA and FQGNSA. The CDR3 consists of 16 residues. CDR3 region: CVSSPGTGRVKNIQYF. CDR3 DNA: TGTGTCAGCAGCCCAGGGACAGGGAGAGTCAAAAACATTCAGTACTTC.

This clonotype was counted at least ten times. The chain couples TRBV4-1 to TRBJ1-5, with D possibly being TRBD1 (5 bases). CDR1 and CDR2 (germline): MGHRA, YSYEKL. Trimming took 2 bases from V and 3 from J, leaving 11 bases between them. The CDR3 loop spans 15 amino acids. The CDR3 loop is CASSQPGDFNQPQHF. For the CDR3, the DNA is TGCGCCAGCAGCCAACCTGGGGACTTCAATCAGCCCCAGCATTTT.

This clonotype has just one count. One base away lies a much larger clone, so this may be a sequencing read error. The J gene is TRBJ2-7, the V gene TRBV5-1, with 9 nucleotides matching TRBD1. Per the germline V gene, CDR1 is SGHRS and CDR2 is YFSETQ. V lost 6 bases and J lost 5; bases outside the gene matches: 6. CDR3 length: 13 residues. As DNA, the CDR3 is TGCGCCAGCAACCAGGACAGGGGCCACGAGCAGTACTTC. It yields the protein CASNQDRGHEQYF.

This clonotype showed up many times. The genes are TRBV7-2 and TRBJ2-7; no definite D call. Germline V lookup: CDR1 SGHTA, CDR2 FQGNSA. This CDR3 has 16 residues. V gave up 1 base and J gave up 3 bases, with 16 bases separating them. CDR3 protein: CASSLESASLVYEQYF. In nucleotides, the CDR3 is TGTGCCAGCAGCTTAGAGTCGGCAAGTCTAGTCTACGAGCAGTACTTC.

This clonotype was seen many times. The rearrangement uses TRBV30 and TRBJ1-1; TRBD1 might be the D (6 bases). V was shortened by 0 bases and J by 4 bases, with 12 bases between the two germline ends. The V gene's germline CDR1 is GTSNPN and CDR2 SVGIG (reference sequence). The CDR3 contains 14 residues. The CDR3, as DNA: TGTGCCTGGAGTGTTAGTGGGGGCCGCACTGAAGCTTTCTTT. Residues: CAWSVSGGRTEAFF. Filled out from reference TRBV30 and TRBJ1-1, the complete variable domain reads SQTIHQWPATLVQPVGSPLSLECTVEGTSNPNLYWYRQAAGRGLQLLFYSVGIGQISSEVPQNLSASRPQDRQFILSSKKLLLSDSGFYLCAWSVSGGRTEAFFGQGTRLTVV.

The gene calls are TRBV5-1 and TRBJ2-5, with TRBD2 matching 7 bases. From germline, CDR1 is SGHRS and CDR2 YFSETQ. V lost 5 bases and J lost 5; bases outside the gene matches: 9. The CDR3 runs 14 residues. Here the CDR3 reads CASRLRGEGETQYF. DNA of the CDR3: TGCGCCAGCAGATTGAGAGGGGAGGGGGAGACCCAGTACTTC.

Ten or more counts support this clonotype. The chain combines TRBV20-1 with TRBJ2-6; D unclear. V was clipped by 6 bases and J by 0 bases, with 9 bases between them. The V gene's germline CDR1 is DFQATT and CDR2 SNEGSKA (reference sequence). The CDR3 is 14 residues long. The CDR3 reads CSARWGSGANVLTF. The CDR3 nucleotides read TGCAGTGCCCGTTGGGGCTCTGGGGCCAACGTCCTGACTTTC.

This clonotype occurred many times. The chain's CDR3 is CAISPGSDTQYF. The CDR3 coding sequence is TGTGCCATCAGTCCCGGATCAGATACGCAGTATTTT. The genes are TRBV10-3 and TRBJ2-3, with D hard to call. Germline V lookup: CDR1 ENHRY, CDR2 SYGVKD. The CDR3 sequence is 12 residues long. V shed 5 bases and J shed 4 bases, with 7 bases lying between them.

In this sample, this clonotype turned up once. A much larger clone lies one base from this, so it may be a read error. The chain joins TRBV9 to TRBJ1-1; TRBD1 matches at 8 bases. CDR3 size: 14 residues. From germline, CDR1 is SGDLS and CDR2 YYNGEE. Unmatched junction bases numbered 2, after V lost 0 bases and J lost 4 bases. The CDR3 nucleotides are TGTGCCAGCAGCGTAGACAGGGGGTCCACTGAAGCTTTCTTT. Translation gives CASSVDRGSTEAFF.

In its sample, this clonotype was seen many times. The V and J genes are TRBV29-1 and TRBJ2-7, with unresolved D. Germline V CDR1 and CDR2: SQVTM, ANQGSEA. V lost 6 bases to trimming and J lost 3 bases, with 9 bases between them. The CDR3 covers 11 residues. In DNA form, the CDR3 reads TGCAGCGTCCTATACCTCTACGAGCAGTACTTC. Translation: CSVLYLYEQYF.

There are many counts of this clonotype. V is TRBV20-1 and J is TRBJ1-4; the D is unclear. This CDR3 region has 16 residues. Germline assignment: CDR1 DFQATT and CDR2 SNEGSKA (reference sequence). Between the trimmed V and J ends, which lost 0 bases and 2 bases, there was a span of 13 bases. For the CDR3, the DNA is TGCAGTGCTAGAGATCGGTTTCTCGGTACTAATGAAAAACTGTTTTTT. Its translation is CSARDRFLGTNEKLFF.

This chain uses TRBV2 with TRBJ1-1; the D gene is possibly TRBD1 (5 bases). The CDR3 runs 15 residues. Germline V gene sequence: CDR1 SNHLY, CDR2 FYNNEI. Trimming took 6 bases from V and 5 from J, leaving 19 bases between them. CDR3 DNA: TGTGCCAGCAGCCCGAGGACCGGGGGGACTACTGAAGCTTTCTTT. It is translated as CASSPRTGGTTEAFF.

This clonotype was picked up many times. The chain uses TRBV5-1 and TRBJ1-1; 9 nucleotides agree with TRBD1. Looked up from germline, CDR1 is SGHRS and CDR2 is YFSETQ. This CDR3 has 17 amino acids. V lost 2 bases and J lost 2; bases outside the gene matches: 10. CDR3 in amino acids: CASSFFSGTGYNTEAFF. The CDR3 bases are TGCGCCAGCAGCTTTTTCTCCGGGACAGGGTATAACACTGAAGCTTTCTTT.

There are many counts of this clonotype. The chain joins TRBV9 to TRBJ2-4; D uncertain. Trimming removed 3 bases from V and 0 bases from J, with 10 bases in between. The CDR3 runs to 15 residues. In germline, CDR1 is SGDLS, CDR2 YYNGEE. CDR3 in DNA: TGTGCCAGCAGCGAGGGTGAATTAGCCAAAAACATTCAGTACTTC. Encoded protein: CASSEGELAKNIQYF. The complete variable domain, with remaining parts taken from reference TRBV9 and TRBJ2-4, reads DSGVTQTPKHLITATGQRVTLRCSPRSGDLSVYWYQQSLDQGLQFLIQYYNGEERAKGNILERFSAQQFPDLHSELNLSSLELGDSALYFCASSEGELAKNIQYFGAGTRLSVL.

Many counts were recorded for this clonotype. The rearrangement uses TRBV2 and TRBJ2-6; D is undetermined. Between the trimmed V and J ends, which lost 6 bases and 1 base, there was a span of 7 bases. CDR1 SNHLY and CDR2 FYNNEI come from the germline V gene. This CDR3 region has 14 residues. The CDR3 bases are TGTGCCAGCAGCGCTCTTTCTGGGGCCAACGTCCTGACTTTC. It yields the protein CASSALSGANVLTF. The variable domain in full, with the rest retrieved from reference TRBV2 and TRBJ2-6, is EPEVTQTPSHQVTQMGQEVILRCVPISNHLYFYWYRQILGQKVEFLVSFYNNEISEKSEIFDDQFSVERPDGSNFTLKIRSTKLEDSAMYFCASSALSGANVLTFGAGSRLTVL.

This clonotype qualifies as medium-sized. The chain uses TRBV11-2 and TRBJ1-6, with TRBD1 identical over 9 bases. V was pared by 8 bases and J by 5 bases, with 7 bases of the junction left unmatched. The CDR3 spans 15 residues. Germline V gives CDR1 SGHAT, CDR2 FQNNGV. The CDR3 region is CASSTGTGNNSPLHF. The CDR3 nucleotides read TGTGCCAGCTCAACCGGGACAGGGAATAATTCACCCCTCCACTTT.

The table lists this clonotype with many counts. The V call is TRBV5-1, the J call TRBJ2-5; D gene ambiguous. In germline, CDR1 is SGHRS, CDR2 YFSETQ. V lost 0 bases and J 0 bases, leaving 6 bases between the germline ends. The CDR3 length is 14 residues. The DNA of the CDR3 is TGCGCCAGCAGCTTGGTTCCGGACCAAGAGACCCAGTACTTC. This codes for CASSLVPDQETQYF.

This clonotype was observed many times. The CDR3 here is CSVIAGGLYNEQFF. As DNA, the CDR3 is TGCAGCGTAATAGCGGGGGGTCTATACAATGAGCAGTTCTTC. V gene TRBV29-1 combines with J gene TRBJ2-1; 10 bases are shared with TRBD2. The CDR3 length is 14 residues. The V and J ends lost 6 bases and 4 bases, in that order; junction bases with no gene match: 6. Germline values: CDR1 SQVTM, CDR2 ANQGSEA.